What follows are 24 T cell receptor beta chains derived from one specimen sequenced in a study of blood T cell repertoires in COVID-19. The repertoire was sequenced with immunoSEQ multiplex PCR; TCRdb's copy has only in-frame clones and lacks some. In the table there are about 250,000 clones, roughly 91% of which are singletons. Sequencing used peripheral blood. These receptors came from a man aged 30-40 years with acute or convalescent COVID-19.

This chain links TRBV29-1 with TRBJ2-7; 8 nucleotides align to TRBD1. The CDR3 has 13 amino acids. From germline, CDR1 is SQVTM and CDR2 ANQGSEA. Germline trimming cut 6 bases from V and 3 bases from J; bases unmatched to any gene: 7. The DNA of the CDR3 is TGCAGCGTAATGACAGGGGACGGCTACGAGCAGTACTTC. Protein sequence: CSVMTGDGYEQYF.

The chain combines TRBV30 with TRBJ1-5; unclear D gene. V was pared by 0 bases and J by 3 bases, with 6 bases between. This CDR3 region has 13 residues. The V gene's germline CDR1 is GTSNPN and CDR2 SVGIG (reference sequence). The CDR3 region is CAWSVTVNQPQHF. In DNA, the CDR3 is TGTGCCTGGAGTGTAACTGTCAATCAGCCCCAGCATTTT.

This clone has a handful of counts. This chain joins TRBV9 and TRBJ2-2; 8 bases line up with TRBD1. The CDR3 loop spans 19 amino acids. Trimming removed 0 bases from V and 2 bases from J; junction bases left unmatched: 12. Germline V gene data show CDR1 as SGDLS and CDR2 as YYNGEE. The CDR3 protein is CASSVELPGQVTNTGELFF. The CDR3 coding sequence is TGTGCCAGCAGCGTAGAGCTCCCGGGACAGGTGACAAACACCGGGGAGCTGTTTTTT.

This chain connects TRBV7-9 to TRBJ1-2; a weak D match, TRBD1 (5 bases). CDR1 and CDR2 (germline): SEHNR, FQNEAQ (reference sequence). V was shortened by 6 bases and J by 2 bases, with 10 bases between the two germline ends. This CDR3 contains 13 residues. The CDR3 here is CASSKGQNYGYTF. In DNA, the CDR3 is TGTGCCAGCAGTAAAGGACAAAACTATGGCTACACCTTC.

V gene TRBV14 combines with J gene TRBJ1-2; D call uncertain. This CDR3 is 15 amino acids long. V lost 3 bases, J lost 2 bases, and 13 bases lay in between. Germline V gene data show CDR1 as SGHDN and CDR2 as FVKESK. Here the CDR3 DNA reads TGTGCCAGCAGCCATCACAGCCTAACCAACTATGGCTACACCTTC. Translated: CASSHHSLTNYGYTF.

The chain has TRBV10-3 and TRBJ1-2; 7 nucleotides match TRBD1. The CDR3 is made up of 12 amino acids. The germline CDR1 and CDR2 sequences are ENHRY and SYGVKD. The V and J ends lost 5 bases and 7 bases, in that order; junction bases with no gene match: 4. The CDR3 here is CAISSQGVGYTF. The CDR3 DNA reads TGTGCCATCAGTTCTCAGGGGGTTGGCTACACCTTC.

The chain uses TRBV28 and TRBJ2-7, with 9 bases lining up with TRBD2. CDR1 MDHEN and CDR2 SYDVKM come from the germline V gene. The CDR3 runs to 15 residues. The junction had 3 bases not matched to a gene; V was cut back by 3 bases and J by 0 bases. The CDR3 DNA is TGTGCCAGCAGTTTTGGCGGGAGGGCCTCCTACGAGCAGTACTTC. This sequence encodes CASSFGGRASYEQYF.

This clone is a singleton in its sample. The rearrangement joins TRBV5-1 to TRBJ2-1, with D possibly TRBD2 on 7 matching bases. Trimming took off 0 bases at V and 7 bases at J, with 17 bases between the two ends. The CDR3 totals 16 residues. Germline V gives CDR1 SGHRS, CDR2 YFSETQ. This CDR3 reads CASSLDVTSRGNEQFF. DNA for the CDR3: TGCGCCAGCAGCTTGGATGTGACTAGCAGGGGAAATGAGCAGTTCTTC.

The gene calls are TRBV5-5 and TRBJ2-1, with TRBD1 as a possible D gene (6 bases). V was clipped by 5 bases and J by 5 bases, with 11 bases between them. The germline V gene has CDR1 SGHKS and CDR2 YYEKEE (reference sequence). CDR3 size: 13 residues. The CDR3: CASRWQGHNEQFF. In DNA form, the CDR3 reads TGTGCCAGCAGGTGGCAGGGGCACAATGAGCAGTTCTTC.

J is TRBJ2-1 and V is TRBV5-1, with TRBD2 as a possible D gene (6 bases). There are 15 residues in the CDR3. V was shortened by 5 bases and J by 0 bases, with 12 bases between the two germline ends. CDR1 is SGHRS, CDR2 YFSETQ, per germline. CDR3 bases: TGCGCCAGCAGTCGAGGGGAGGACTCCTACAATGAGCAGTTCTTC. It codes for CASSRGEDSYNEQFF.

This clone occurred a few times. This sequence joins TRBV9 and TRBJ1-5; TRBD1 agrees at 7 bases. The V segment lost 3 bases and the J segment 2 bases; nucleotides outside the gene matches: 8. Germline V gene data show CDR1 as SGDLS and CDR2 as YYNGEE. CDR3 length: 16 amino acids. DNA for the CDR3: TGTGCCAGCAGCGCAGAGCCTGGGACAGGCAATCAGCCCCAGCATTTT. Protein sequence: CASSAEPGTGNQPQHF.

J is TRBJ2-4 and V is TRBV30; 7 bases fit TRBD1. The V gene end was trimmed by 4 bases and the J gene end by 2 bases; junction bases not matched to a gene: 2. The CDR3 contains 13 residues. CDR1 is GTSNPN, CDR2 SVGIG, per germline (reference sequence). The CDR3 DNA follows: TGTGCCTGGACGGGACAGACCAAAAACATTCAGTACTTC. As protein: CAWTGQTKNIQYF.

This chain connects TRBV7-3 to TRBJ1-4, with TRBD1 as a possible D gene (5 bases). V lost 10 bases, J lost 7 bases, and 22 bases lay in between. The length of the CDR3 is 15 residues. Germline V gives CDR1 SGHTA, CDR2 FQGTGA. The CDR3 loop is CATRNLGGNSEKLFF. CDR3 DNA: TGTGCCACCCGAAACCTCGGGGGAAATTCTGAAAAACTGTTTTTT.

This chain joins TRBV7-6 and TRBJ1-3; 8 bases are a match to TRBD1. Germline CDR1 SGHVS, CDR2 FNYEAQ. The CDR3 is made up of 16 amino acids. Trimming cost V 5 bases and J 4 bases; bases outside gene matches: 10. The CDR3 DNA follows: TGTGCCAGCAGCACCCATCGACAGGGGAAGGGAAACACCATATATTTT. It codes for CASSTHRQGKGNTIYF.

The gene calls are TRBV10-3 and TRBJ2-5, with 8 positions matching TRBD2. Germline-derived CDR1 and CDR2 are ENHRY and SYGVKD. V shed 11 bases and J 2 bases; nucleotides not matched to a gene: 4. The CDR3 covers 12 residues. The CDR3 loop reads CASSSGQETQYF. The CDR3 nucleotides read TGTGCCTCCTCTAGCGGGCAAGAGACCCAGTACTTC.

A single count supports this clone. The chain combines TRBV4-1 with TRBJ1-1, with D unresolved. The germline V gene has CDR1 MGHRA and CDR2 YSYEKL. With 4 bases removed from V and 4 bases from J, the gap between germline ends came to 16 bases. This CDR3 is 15 amino acids long. CDR3 protein: CASSPPGSLVTEAFF. DNA for the CDR3: TGCGCCAGCAGCCCCCCCGGGAGTTTGGTCACTGAAGCTTTCTTT.

The chain is built from TRBV28 and TRBJ1-2; D gene uncertain. V shed 5 bases and J shed 3 bases, with 7 bases lying between them. Germline lookup yields CDR1 MDHEN and CDR2 SYDVKM. This CDR3 region has 12 residues. The CDR3 is CASSPPYYGYTF. The DNA of the CDR3 is TGTGCCAGCAGTCCCCCTTACTATGGCTACACCTTC.

This sequence joins TRBV25-1 and TRBJ1-2, with a weak D call TRBD1 (6 bases). Germline assignment: CDR1 MGHDK and CDR2 SYGVNS. This CDR3 region has 14 residues. The germline V and J ends were trimmed by 4 bases and 5 bases, with 14 bases remaining between them. DNA for the CDR3: TGTGCCAGCAGTGGGCCGGGACAACAGTATGGCTACACCTTC. As protein: CASSGPGQQYGYTF.

The V call is TRBV9, the J call TRBJ1-1; D perhaps matches TRBD1 (5 bases). Trimming stripped 3 bases from V and 1 base from J, with 7 bases between. CDR1 is SGDLS and CDR2 is YYNGEE in the germline V gene. This CDR3 is built from 13 residues. CDR3 protein: CASSADKNTEAFF. The CDR3 DNA sequence: TGTGCCAGCAGCGCGGACAAGAACACTGAAGCTTTCTTT.

The V gene is TRBV4-1, the J gene TRBJ1-1, with D unclear. Trimming stripped 1 base from V and 1 base from J, with 10 bases between. The germline V gene has CDR1 MGHRA and CDR2 YSYEKL. This CDR3 region has 15 residues. CDR3 amino acids: CASSQVGGRNTEAFF. CDR3 nucleotide sequence: TGCGCCAGCAGCCAAGTTGGAGGCCGGAACACTGAAGCTTTCTTT.

The chain joins TRBV7-3 to TRBJ1-6; D is perhaps TRBD1 (5 bases). The germline gives CDR1 SGHTA, CDR2 FQGTGA. V dropped 3 bases and J dropped 7 bases, with 13 bases sitting between them. The CDR3 totals 15 residues. CDR3 DNA sequence: TGTGCCAGCAGCTTCCTAGGGGTAGGCAATTCACCCCTCCACTTT. This gives the protein CASSFLGVGNSPLHF. The whole variable domain, remainder taken from reference TRBV7-3 and TRBJ1-6, is GAGVSQTPSNKVTEKGKYVELRCDPISGHTALYWYRQSLGQGPEFLIYFQGTGAADDSGLPNDRFFAVRPEGSVSTLKIQRTERGDSAVYLCASSFLGVGNSPLHFGNGTRLTVT.

The V call is TRBV11-2, the J call TRBJ2-1; D remains ambiguous. Trimming removed 5 bases at V and 7 bases at J, with 12 bases between. There are 13 residues in the CDR3. CDR1 SGHAT and CDR2 FQNNGV come from the germline V gene. The CDR3, as DNA: TGTGCCAGCAGCCCTCCGATCAGGAATGAGCAGTTCTTC. This sequence encodes CASSPPIRNEQFF.

The chain couples TRBV4-2 to TRBJ2-3; 9 positions match TRBD1. V lost 4 bases, J lost 1 base, and 6 bases stayed unmatched. Germline-derived CDR1 and CDR2 are LGHNA and YNFKEQ. This CDR3 is built from 16 residues. Here the CDR3 reads CASSPRGQGGTDTQYF. The CDR3 nucleotides read TGTGCCAGCAGCCCCCGGGGACAGGGAGGCACAGATACGCAGTATTTT.

Comments on this clone: The same CDR3 also results from other DNA sequences found in this sample. The genes are TRBV27 and TRBJ1-5; D call uncertain. V gave up 3 bases and J gave up 4 bases, with 4 bases separating them. Germline V gives CDR1 MNHEY, CDR2 SMNVEV (reference sequence). The CDR3 is 12 residues long. CDR3 protein: CASSFLNQPQHF. The CDR3 DNA is TGTGCCAGCAGTTTTCTTAATCAGCCCCAGCATTTT.